This section outlines one TCR beta chain sequence together with its context. Its target is unknown. This sample is drawn from a study of a mutant IDH1 vaccine in newly diagnosed glioma. Described time point: week 47, end of study. Vaccination comprised doses that each held 300 ug of mutant IDH1 20-mer peptide, plus topical imiquimod. Germline lookup yields CDR1 MNHEY and CDR2 SMNVEV (reference sequence). CDR3 length: 15 amino acids. With 2 bases removed from V and 0 bases from J, the gap between germline ends came to 11 bases. Sequencing used immunoSEQ multiplex PCR; TCRdb keeps in-frame clones, though not all of them. The data contain roughly 56,000 clones, less than 85% of them singletons.

V gene TRBV27 combines with J gene TRBJ2-7; D gene uncertain. Material: PBMCs, obtained from a glioma patient whose treatment included an IDH1 peptide vaccine. The clonotype originates from a woman aged 35 to 49 with glioma. Some clones in this sample may be carry-over from other donors' samples. The CDR3 sequence: CASSLRRTLSYEQYF. CDR3 sequence (DNA): TGTGCCAGCAGTTTACGGCGTACCCTCTCCTACGAGCAGTACTTC.